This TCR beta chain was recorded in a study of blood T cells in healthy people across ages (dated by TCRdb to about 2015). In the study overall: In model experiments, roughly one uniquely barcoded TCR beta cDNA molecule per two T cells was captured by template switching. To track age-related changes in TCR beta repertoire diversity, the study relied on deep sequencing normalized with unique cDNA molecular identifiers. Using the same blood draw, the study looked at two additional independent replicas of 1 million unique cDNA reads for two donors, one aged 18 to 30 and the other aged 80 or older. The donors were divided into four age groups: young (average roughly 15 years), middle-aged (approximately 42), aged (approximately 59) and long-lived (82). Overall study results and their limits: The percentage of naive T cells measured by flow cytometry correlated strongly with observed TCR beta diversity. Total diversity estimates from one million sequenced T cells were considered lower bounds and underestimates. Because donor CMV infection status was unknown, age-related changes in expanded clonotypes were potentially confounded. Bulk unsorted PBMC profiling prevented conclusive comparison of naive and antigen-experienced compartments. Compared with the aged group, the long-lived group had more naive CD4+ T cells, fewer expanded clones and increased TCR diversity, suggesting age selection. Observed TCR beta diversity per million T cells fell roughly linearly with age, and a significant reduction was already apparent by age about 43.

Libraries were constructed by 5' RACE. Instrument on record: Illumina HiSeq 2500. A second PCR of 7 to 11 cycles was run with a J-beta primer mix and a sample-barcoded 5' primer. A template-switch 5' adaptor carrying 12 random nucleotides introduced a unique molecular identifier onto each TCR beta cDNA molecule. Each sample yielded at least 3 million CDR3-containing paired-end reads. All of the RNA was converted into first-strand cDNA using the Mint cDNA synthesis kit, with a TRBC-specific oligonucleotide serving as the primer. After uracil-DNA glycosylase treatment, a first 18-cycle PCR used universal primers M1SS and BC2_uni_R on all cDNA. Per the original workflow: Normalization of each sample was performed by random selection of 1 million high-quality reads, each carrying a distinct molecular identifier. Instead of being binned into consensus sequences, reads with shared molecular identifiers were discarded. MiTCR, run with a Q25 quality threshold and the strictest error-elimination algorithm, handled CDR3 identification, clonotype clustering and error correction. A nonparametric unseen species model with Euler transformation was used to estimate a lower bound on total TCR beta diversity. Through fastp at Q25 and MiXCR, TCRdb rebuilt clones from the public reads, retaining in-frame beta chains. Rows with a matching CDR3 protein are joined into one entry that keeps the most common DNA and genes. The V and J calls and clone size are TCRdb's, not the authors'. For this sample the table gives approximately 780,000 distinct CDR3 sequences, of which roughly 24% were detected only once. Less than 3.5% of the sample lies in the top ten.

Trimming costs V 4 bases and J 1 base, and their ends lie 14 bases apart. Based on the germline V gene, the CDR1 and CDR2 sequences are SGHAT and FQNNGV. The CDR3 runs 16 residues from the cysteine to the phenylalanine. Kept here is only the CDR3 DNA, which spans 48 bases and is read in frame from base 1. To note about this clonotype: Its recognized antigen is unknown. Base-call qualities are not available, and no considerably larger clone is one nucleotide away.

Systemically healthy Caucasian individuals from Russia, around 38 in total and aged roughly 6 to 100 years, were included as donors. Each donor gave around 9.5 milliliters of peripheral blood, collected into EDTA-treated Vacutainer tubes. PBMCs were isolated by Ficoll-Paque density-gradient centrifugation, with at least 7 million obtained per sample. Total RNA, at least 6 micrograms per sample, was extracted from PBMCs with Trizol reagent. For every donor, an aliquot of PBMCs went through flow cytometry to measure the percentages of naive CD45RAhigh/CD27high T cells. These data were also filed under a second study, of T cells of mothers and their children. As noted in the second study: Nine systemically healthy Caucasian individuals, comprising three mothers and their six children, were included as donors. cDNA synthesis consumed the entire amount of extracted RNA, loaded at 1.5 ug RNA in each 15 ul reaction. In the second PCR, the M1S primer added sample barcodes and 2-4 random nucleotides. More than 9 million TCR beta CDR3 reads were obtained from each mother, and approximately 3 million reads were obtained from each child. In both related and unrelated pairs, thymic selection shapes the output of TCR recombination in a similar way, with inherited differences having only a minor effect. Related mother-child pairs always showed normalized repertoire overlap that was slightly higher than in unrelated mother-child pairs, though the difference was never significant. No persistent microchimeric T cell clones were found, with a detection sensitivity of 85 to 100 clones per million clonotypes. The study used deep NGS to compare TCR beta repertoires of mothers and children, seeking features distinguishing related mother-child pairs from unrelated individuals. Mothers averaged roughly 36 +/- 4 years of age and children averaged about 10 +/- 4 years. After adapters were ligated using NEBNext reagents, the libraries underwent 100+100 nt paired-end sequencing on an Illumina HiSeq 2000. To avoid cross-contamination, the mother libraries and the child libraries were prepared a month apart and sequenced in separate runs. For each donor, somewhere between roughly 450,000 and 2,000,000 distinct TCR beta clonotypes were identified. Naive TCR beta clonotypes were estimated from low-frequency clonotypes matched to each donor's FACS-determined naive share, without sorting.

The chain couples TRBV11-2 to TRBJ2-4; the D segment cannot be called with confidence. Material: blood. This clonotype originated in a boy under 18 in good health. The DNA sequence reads TGTGCCAGCAGCTCGACCCCGGCTACGGCCAAAAACATTCAGTACTTC. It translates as CASSSTPATAKNIQYF.